These 20 T cell receptor beta chains were sequenced from one sample in a study of cytomegalovirus exposure and HLA in healthy donors. The PCR employed 60 Vbeta primers together with 13 Jbeta primers. Sequencing used immunoSEQ multiplex PCR; TCRdb keeps in-frame clones, though not all of them. The table records roughly 200,000 clones, 75% to 85% of them present only once. The sample was PBMCs. All receptors come from a girl between 10 and 17 years old in good health and CMV-seropositive.

The rearrangement joins TRBV10-3 to TRBJ2-5, with 9 bases identical to TRBD2. Germline V CDR1 and CDR2: ENHRY, SYGVKD. V dropped 4 bases and J dropped 4; count of bases not matched to a gene: 7. This CDR3 is 15 amino acids long. CDR3: CAISGSGGLGETQYF. The CDR3 DNA sequence: TGTGCCATCAGTGGGAGCGGGGGGCTAGGAGAGACCCAGTACTTC.

The chain combines TRBV5-1 with TRBJ1-3; maybe TRBD1 (5 bases). Germline V gene lookup returns CDR1 SGHRS and CDR2 YFSETQ. Trimming removed 4 bases from V and 6 bases from J, with 14 bases in between. The CDR3 has 14 amino acids. This chain's CDR3 is CASSLGPGENTIYF. The CDR3 DNA reads TGCGCCAGCAGCCTGGGACCCGGGGAAAACACCATATATTTT. Together with reference TRBV5-1 and TRBJ1-3, the CDR3 gives the full variable domain: KAGVTQTPRYLIKTRGQQVTLSCSPISGHRSVSWYQQTPGQGLQFLFEYFSETQRNKGNFPGRFSGRQFSNSRSEMNVSTLELGDSALYLCASSLGPGENTIYFGEGSWLTVV.

The rearrangement joins TRBV5-1 to TRBJ2-1; TRBD1 is a possible D gene (5 bases). This CDR3 has 14 residues. Germline-derived CDR1 and CDR2 are SGHRS and YFSETQ. Trimming removed 2 bases from V and 1 base from J, with 7 bases in between. The CDR3 spells CASSFSGSYNEQFF. CDR3 nucleotides: TGCGCCAGCAGCTTCTCAGGGTCCTACAATGAGCAGTTCTTC.

The V gene is TRBV6-5, the J gene TRBJ1-2; D might be TRBD1 (6 bases). V lost 2 bases, J lost 3 bases, and 16 bases lay in between. Germline CDR1 is MNHEY and CDR2 is SVGAGI. The CDR3 sequence is 16 residues long. DNA of the CDR3: TGTGCCAGCAGTTACGGCCAGGGGCGCACCGACTATGGCTACACCTTC. This codes for CASSYGQGRTDYGYTF.

This clone has a count of ten or more. V and J are TRBV6-1 and TRBJ2-7; 8 bases align to TRBD2. J was trimmed by 3 bases and V by 1 base; bases with no gene match: 5. This CDR3 contains 15 residues. CDR1 is MNHNS, CDR2 SASEGT, per germline. Here the CDR3 reads CASSEVSGGVYEQYF. CDR3 nucleotide sequence: TGTGCCAGCAGTGAAGTAAGCGGGGGCGTCTACGAGCAGTACTTC.

This clone came up a few times. V and J are TRBV5-1 and TRBJ2-5; D is possibly TRBD1 (5 bases). Trimming took 4 bases from V and 1 from J, leaving 14 bases between them. The germline V gene has CDR1 SGHRS and CDR2 YFSETQ. CDR3 length: 15 residues. CDR3 sequence: CASSPMTDLQETQYF. DNA for the CDR3: TGCGCCAGCAGCCCGATGACAGACCTCCAAGAGACCCAGTACTTC.

The V call is TRBV28, the J call TRBJ2-7, with D unresolved. With 1 base removed from V and 1 base from J, the gap between germline ends came to 5 bases. The CDR3 is 13 amino acids. Germline-derived CDR1 and CDR2 are MDHEN and SYDVKM. DNA of the CDR3: TGTGCCAGCAGTTTATTGGCATCCTACGAGCAGTACTTC. It is translated as CASSLLASYEQYF.

The CDR3 here is CASSKTGRGREKLFF. The CDR3 nucleotides are TGTGCCAGCAGCAAGACCGGGAGGGGGCGGGAAAAACTGTTTTTT. The chain joins TRBV6-5 to TRBJ1-4, with 7 positions matching TRBD1. The CDR3 totals 15 residues. Germline V gives CDR1 MNHEY, CDR2 SVGAGI. V dropped 6 bases and J dropped 8; count of bases not matched to a gene: 12.

The DNA for the CDR3 is TGTGCCAGCCGCCCCCAGGACGGGACAACTTTCTTT. Residues: CASRPQDGTTFF. The J gene is TRBJ1-1, the V gene TRBV5-4; D might be TRBD1 (6 bases). Germline CDR1 and CDR2: SGHNT and YYREEE (reference sequence). The CDR3 runs to 12 residues. V dropped 7 bases and J dropped 12 bases, with 19 bases sitting between them.

As regards this clone: The junction differs from germline at one of its ends, possibly a read error. The chain has TRBV5-1 and TRBJ2-7; TRBD1 aligns across 9 bases. Germline V gene sequence: CDR1 SGHRS, CDR2 YFSETQ. This CDR3 contains 13 residues. The CDR3 DNA follows: TGCGCCAGCAGCTCCACGCCTACGGGACAGGGTAACTTC. It specifies CASSSTPTGQGNF.

A word on this clone: Compared with germline, one end of the junction differs, possibly owing to a read error. This CDR3 is also generated by other DNA sequences in the sample. J is TRBJ2-3 and V is TRBV2, with TRBD1 matching 9 bases. The germline CDR1 and CDR2 sequences are SNHLY and FYNNEI. The CDR3 is made up of 16 amino acids. DNA of the CDR3: TGCGCCAGCAGTGTACCCCGGGACAGGGAAACAGATACGCAGTATTTT. Its protein is CASSVPRDRETDTQYF.

The chain uses TRBV7-7 and TRBJ1-1; perhaps TRBD1 as D (5 bases). Trimming took off 5 bases at V and 3 bases at J, with 13 bases between the two ends. The CDR3 sequence is 14 residues long. Germline V gives CDR1 SSHAT, CDR2 FNYEAQ (reference sequence). CDR3 amino acids: CASSVEDKDTEAFF. The CDR3 coding sequence is TGTGCCAGCAGCGTAGAGGACAAGGACACTGAAGCTTTCTTT.

The J gene is TRBJ1-2, the V gene TRBV7-9; the D is unclear. This CDR3 is built from 13 residues. In germline, CDR1 is SEHNR, CDR2 FQNEAQ (reference sequence). Trimming left V 5 bases short and J 7 bases short, with 14 bases between. The DNA for the CDR3 is TGTGCCAGCAGCGGCGGAACTATGGTTGGCTACACCTTC. Its protein is CASSGGTMVGYTF.

The J gene is TRBJ2-1, the V gene TRBV7-8; D possibly corresponds to TRBD2 (6 bases). Germline V gives CDR1 SGHVS, CDR2 FQNEAQ. The CDR3 contains 15 residues. With 7 bases removed from V and 3 bases from J, the gap between germline ends came to 16 bases. CDR3 sequence reads: CASTVVGGNYNEQFF. In DNA, the CDR3 is TGTGCCAGCACCGTGGTTGGAGGGAACTACAATGAGCAGTTCTTC. The complete variable domain, with remaining parts taken from reference TRBV7-8 and TRBJ2-1, reads GAGVSQSPRYKVAKRGQDVALRCDPISGHVSLFWYQQALGQGPEFLTYFQNEAQLDKSGLPSDRFFAERPEGSVSTLKIQRTQQEDSAVYLCASTVVGGNYNEQFFGPGTRLTVL.

The chain is built from TRBV4-1 and TRBJ2-1; 10 bases are shared with TRBD2. The CDR3 contains 16 residues. Looked up from germline, CDR1 is MGHRA and CDR2 is YSYEKL. V lost 1 base and J lost 3; bases outside the gene matches: 3. Here the CDR3 reads CASSQVERGGYNEQFF. For the CDR3, the DNA is TGCGCCAGCAGCCAAGTTGAGCGGGGGGGCTACAATGAGCAGTTCTTC.

The chain uses TRBV7-2 and TRBJ2-1; TRBD2 matches at 10 bases. The V segment lost 1 base and the J segment 1 base; nucleotides outside the gene matches: 7. Germline V gene data show CDR1 as SGHTA and CDR2 as FQGNSA. CDR3 length equals 18 residues. The DNA of the CDR3 is TGTGCCAGCAGCTTAGTCAGCGGGGGGGCCTTTTCCTACAATGAGCAGTTCTTC. Translating it yields CASSLVSGGAFSYNEQFF.

The chain recombines TRBV11-2 with TRBJ2-2; no definite D call. This CDR3 has 11 amino acids. Trimming removed 5 bases at V and 9 bases at J, with 7 bases between. The germline CDR1 and CDR2 sequences are SGHAT and FQNNGV. The CDR3: CASSPGRELFF. CDR3 nucleotide sequence: TGTGCCAGCAGCCCCGGTCGGGAGCTGTTTTTT. Drawing the rest from reference TRBV11-2 and TRBJ2-2, the complete variable domain is EAGVAQSPRYKIIEKRQSVAFWCNPISGHATLYWYQQILGQGPKLLIQFQNNGVVDDSQLPKDRFSAERLKGVDSTLKIQPAKLEDSAVYLCASSPGRELFFGEGSRLTVL.

The chain couples TRBV9 to TRBJ2-3; the D gene is possibly TRBD2 (6 bases). The germline V gene has CDR1 SGDLS and CDR2 YYNGEE. CDR3 length equals 15 residues. Trimming pared 0 bases from V and 2 bases from J, leaving 10 bases between. CDR3 sequence reads: CASSVVGGNTDTQYF. In DNA form, the CDR3 reads TGTGCCAGCAGCGTAGTGGGCGGGAACACAGATACGCAGTATTTT.

With regard to this clone: The junction departs from the called germline gene at one end, perhaps through a read error. This sequence joins TRBV7-8 and TRBJ1-5; D not resolved. Per germline, CDR1 SGHVS and CDR2 FQNEAQ. This CDR3 is built from 15 residues. The CDR3: CASSLAGNSNQPQHF. The CDR3 DNA sequence: TGTGCCAGCAGCCTAGCCGGGAATAGCAATCAGCCCCAGCATTTT.

In nucleotides, the CDR3 is TGTGCCAGCAGTGACTACAGGCTCAGCACAGATACGCAGTATTTT. It codes for CASSDYRLSTDTQYF. This chain connects TRBV2 to TRBJ2-3; D perhaps matches TRBD1 (5 bases). The CDR3 contains 15 residues. Trimming removed 3 bases from V and 0 bases from J, with 10 bases in between. From germline, CDR1 is SNHLY and CDR2 FYNNEI.